This T cell receptor (beta chain) appears in the sequencing data of a study of blood T cell repertoires in COVID-19. Overall study: The analysed material was cDNA or gDNA that came from T cells, B-cell-depleted T cells, or PBMCs.

Unmatched junction bases numbered 8, after V lost 4 bases and J lost 0 bases. The CDR3 is 18 residues long. The germline gives CDR1 SEHNR, CDR2 FQNEAQ (reference sequence). Assay: immunoSEQ multiplex PCR; the TCRdb copy retains only in-frame clones and omits some. The sample contains about 260,000 clones, over 65% of which appear only once. The sequenced sample consisted of peripheral blood. This TCR came from a man in his fifties or sixties who had recovered from COVID-19. The chain joins TRBV7-9 to TRBJ1-3, with 11 nucleotides matching TRBD1. This chain's CDR3 is CASSSARGTGGSGNTIYF. The CDR3 DNA reads as TGTGCCAGCAGCTCGGCAAGAGGGACAGGGGGCTCTGGAAACACCATATATTTT.